The clone carrying this T cell receptor beta chain turned up a few times. The entry originates in a study of read filtering for tumor transcriptome and immune sequencing. The library was built from roughly 400 ng RNA with molecular barcoded adaptors for alpha/delta and beta/gamma chains. From the reads, TCRdb called clonotypes with MiXCR, one entry per CDR3 protein. In the table there are over 50,000 distinct CDR3 sequences, over 11% of which are singletons. Germline-derived CDR1 and CDR2 are SQVTM and ANQGSEA. This CDR3 is built from 13 residues. Between the trimmed V and J ends, which lost 4 bases and 4 bases, there was a span of 10 bases.

The source is a donor aged 40 or over with multiple myeloma. Sequenced sample: a population of CD138-negative cells sorted from bone marrow. The V and J genes are TRBV29-1 and TRBJ2-2; D not certain. CDR3 in amino acids: CSVVRAATGELFF. CDR3 in DNA: TGCAGCGTTGTTAGGGCAGCCACCGGGGAGCTGTTTTTT.